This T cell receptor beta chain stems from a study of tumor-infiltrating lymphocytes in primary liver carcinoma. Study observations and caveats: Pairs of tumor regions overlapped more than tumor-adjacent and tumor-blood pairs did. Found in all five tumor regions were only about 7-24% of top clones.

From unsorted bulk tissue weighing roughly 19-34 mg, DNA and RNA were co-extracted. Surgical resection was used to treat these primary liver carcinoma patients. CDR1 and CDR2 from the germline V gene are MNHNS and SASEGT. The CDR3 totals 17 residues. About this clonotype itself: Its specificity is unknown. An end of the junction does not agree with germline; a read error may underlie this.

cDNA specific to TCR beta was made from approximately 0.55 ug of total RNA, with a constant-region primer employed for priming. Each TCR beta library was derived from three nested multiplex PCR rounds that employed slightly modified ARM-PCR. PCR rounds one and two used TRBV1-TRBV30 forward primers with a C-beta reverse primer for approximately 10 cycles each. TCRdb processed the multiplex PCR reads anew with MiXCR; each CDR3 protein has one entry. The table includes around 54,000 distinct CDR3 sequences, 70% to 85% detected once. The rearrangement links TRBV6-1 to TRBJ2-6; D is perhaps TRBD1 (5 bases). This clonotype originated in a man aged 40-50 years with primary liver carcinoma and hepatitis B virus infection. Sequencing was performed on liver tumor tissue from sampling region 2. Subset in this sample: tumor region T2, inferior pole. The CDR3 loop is CANTFEWGSSGANILTF. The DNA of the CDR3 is TGTGCCAACACTTTCGAATGGGGAAGCTCTGGGGCCAACATCCTGACTTTC.